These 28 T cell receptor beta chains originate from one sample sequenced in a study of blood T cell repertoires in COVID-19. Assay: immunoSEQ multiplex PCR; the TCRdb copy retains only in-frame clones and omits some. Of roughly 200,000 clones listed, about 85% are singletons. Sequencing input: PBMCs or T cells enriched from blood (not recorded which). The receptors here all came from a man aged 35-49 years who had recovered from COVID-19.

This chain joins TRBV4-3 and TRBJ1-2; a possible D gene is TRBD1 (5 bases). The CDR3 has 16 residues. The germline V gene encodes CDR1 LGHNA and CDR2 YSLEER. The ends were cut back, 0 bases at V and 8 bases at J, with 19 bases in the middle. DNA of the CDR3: TGCGCCAGCAGCCAAGATTTGACAGCCCCAACGAGGGGCTACACCTTC. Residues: CASSQDLTAPTRGYTF.

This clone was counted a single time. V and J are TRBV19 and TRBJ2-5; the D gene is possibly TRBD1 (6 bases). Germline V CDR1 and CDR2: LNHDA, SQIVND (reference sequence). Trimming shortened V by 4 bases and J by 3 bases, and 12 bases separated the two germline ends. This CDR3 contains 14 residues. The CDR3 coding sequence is TGTGCCAGTAGTAAAGACAGGTTAAAAGAGACCCAGTACTTC. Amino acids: CASSKDRLKETQYF.

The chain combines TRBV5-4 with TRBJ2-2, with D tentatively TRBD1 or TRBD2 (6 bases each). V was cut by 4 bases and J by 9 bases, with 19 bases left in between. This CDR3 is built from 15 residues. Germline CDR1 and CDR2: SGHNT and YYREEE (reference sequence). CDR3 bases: TGTGCCAGCAGCATGGCGGGACATAATGGCCGGGAGCTGTTTTTT. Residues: CASSMAGHNGRELFF.

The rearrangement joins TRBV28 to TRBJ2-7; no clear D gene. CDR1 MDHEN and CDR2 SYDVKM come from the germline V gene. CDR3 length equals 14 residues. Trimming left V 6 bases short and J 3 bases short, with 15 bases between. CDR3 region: CASRPRWAFYEQYF. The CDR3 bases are TGTGCCAGCAGACCTCGGTGGGCCTTCTACGAGCAGTACTTC.

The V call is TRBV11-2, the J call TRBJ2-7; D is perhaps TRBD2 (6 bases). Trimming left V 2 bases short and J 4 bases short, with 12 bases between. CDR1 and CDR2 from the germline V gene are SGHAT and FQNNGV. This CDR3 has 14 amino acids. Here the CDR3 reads CASSLSQGLYEQYF. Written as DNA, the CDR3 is TGTGCCAGCAGCTTATCCCAGGGACTTTACGAGCAGTACTTC.

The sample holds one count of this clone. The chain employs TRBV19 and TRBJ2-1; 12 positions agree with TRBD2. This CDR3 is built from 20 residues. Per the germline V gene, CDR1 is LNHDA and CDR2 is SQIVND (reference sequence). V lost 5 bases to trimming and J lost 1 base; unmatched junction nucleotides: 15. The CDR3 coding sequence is TGTGCCAGTAGTCTAGGACTAGCGGGACTAAGGAGGTCTTCCTACAATGAGCAGTTCTTC. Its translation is CASSLGLAGLRRSSYNEQFF.

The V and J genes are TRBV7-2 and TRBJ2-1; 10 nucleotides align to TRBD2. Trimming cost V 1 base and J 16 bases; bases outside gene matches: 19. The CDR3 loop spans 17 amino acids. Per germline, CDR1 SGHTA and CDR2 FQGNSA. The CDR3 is CASSLERGLAGAWSYFF. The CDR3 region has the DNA TGTGCCAGCAGCTTAGAACGCGGGCTAGCGGGGGCCTGGTCCTATTTCTTC.

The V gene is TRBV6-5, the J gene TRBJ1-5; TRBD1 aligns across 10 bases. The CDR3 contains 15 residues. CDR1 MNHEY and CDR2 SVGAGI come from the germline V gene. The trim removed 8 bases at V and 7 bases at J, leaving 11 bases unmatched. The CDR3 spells CASASGQGNHQPQHF. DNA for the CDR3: TGTGCCAGCGCCTCGGGACAGGGGAATCACCAGCCCCAGCATTTT.

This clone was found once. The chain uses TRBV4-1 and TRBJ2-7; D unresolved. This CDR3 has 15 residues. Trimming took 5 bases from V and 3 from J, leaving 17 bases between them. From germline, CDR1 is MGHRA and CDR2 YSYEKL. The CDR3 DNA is TGCGCCAGCAGCAAAAAAGATGGGCAGGTCTACGAGCAGTACTTC. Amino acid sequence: CASSKKDGQVYEQYF.

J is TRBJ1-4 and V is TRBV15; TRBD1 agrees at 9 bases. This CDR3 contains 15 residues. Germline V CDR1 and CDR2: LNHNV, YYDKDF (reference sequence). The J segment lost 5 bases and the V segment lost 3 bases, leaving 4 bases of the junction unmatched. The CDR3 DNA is TGTGCCACCAGCAGGGCCGGGACAGGGAATGAAAAACTGTTTTTT. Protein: CATSRAGTGNEKLFF.

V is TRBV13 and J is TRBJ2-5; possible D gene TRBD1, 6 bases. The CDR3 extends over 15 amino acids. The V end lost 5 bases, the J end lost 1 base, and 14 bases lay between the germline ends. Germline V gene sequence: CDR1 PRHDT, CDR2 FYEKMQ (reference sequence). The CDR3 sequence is CASSHQQGLQETQYF. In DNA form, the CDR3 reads TGTGCCAGCAGCCACCAACAGGGCCTCCAAGAGACCCAGTACTTC.

CDR3 in DNA: TGTGCCAGCAGCCCGAAGGGAGGGATTCTCTACGAGCAGTACTTC. It is translated as CASSPKGGILYEQYF. This chain links TRBV25-1 with TRBJ2-7, with 7 bases aligning to TRBD2. The CDR3 has 15 residues. V lost 6 bases and J lost 3; bases outside the gene matches: 11. Germline-derived CDR1 and CDR2 are MGHDK and SYGVNS.

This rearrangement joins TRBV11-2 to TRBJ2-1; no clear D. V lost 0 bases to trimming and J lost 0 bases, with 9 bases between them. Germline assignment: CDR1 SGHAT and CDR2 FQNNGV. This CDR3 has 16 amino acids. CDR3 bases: TGTGCCAGCAGCTTAGAGTTCTCTAGCTCCTACAATGAGCAGTTCTTC. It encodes CASSLEFSSSYNEQFF.

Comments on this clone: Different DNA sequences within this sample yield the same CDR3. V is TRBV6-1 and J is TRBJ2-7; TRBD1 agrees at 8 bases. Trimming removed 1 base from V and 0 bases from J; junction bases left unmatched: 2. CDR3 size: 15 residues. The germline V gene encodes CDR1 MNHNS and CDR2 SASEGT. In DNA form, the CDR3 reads TGTGCCAGCAGTGAAGGAACAGGGGGCTCCTACGAGCAGTACTTC. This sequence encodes CASSEGTGGSYEQYF.

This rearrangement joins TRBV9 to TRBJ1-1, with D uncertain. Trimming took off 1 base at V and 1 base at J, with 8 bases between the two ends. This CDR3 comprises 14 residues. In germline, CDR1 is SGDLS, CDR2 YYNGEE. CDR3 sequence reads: CASSVIRGNTEAFF. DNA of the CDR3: TGTGCCAGCAGCGTAATCCGGGGGAACACTGAAGCTTTCTTT.

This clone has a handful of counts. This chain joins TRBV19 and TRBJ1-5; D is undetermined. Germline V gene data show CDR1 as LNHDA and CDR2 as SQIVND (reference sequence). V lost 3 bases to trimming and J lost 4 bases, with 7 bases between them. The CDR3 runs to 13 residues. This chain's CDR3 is CASSIPINQPQHF. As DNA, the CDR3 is TGTGCCAGTAGTATCCCCATTAATCAGCCCCAGCATTTT.

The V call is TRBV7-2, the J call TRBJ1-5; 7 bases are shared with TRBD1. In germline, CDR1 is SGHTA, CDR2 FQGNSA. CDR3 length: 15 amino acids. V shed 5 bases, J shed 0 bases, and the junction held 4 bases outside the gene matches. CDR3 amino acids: CASSDTGVSNQPQHF. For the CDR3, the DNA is TGTGCCAGCAGCGATACAGGGGTTAGCAATCAGCCCCAGCATTTT. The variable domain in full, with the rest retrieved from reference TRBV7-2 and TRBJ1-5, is GAGVSQSPSNKVTEKGKDVELRCDPISGHTALYWYRQSLGQGLEFLIYFQGNSAPDKSGLPSDRFSAERTGGSVSTLTIQRTQQEDSAVYLCASSDTGVSNQPQHFGDGTRLSIL.

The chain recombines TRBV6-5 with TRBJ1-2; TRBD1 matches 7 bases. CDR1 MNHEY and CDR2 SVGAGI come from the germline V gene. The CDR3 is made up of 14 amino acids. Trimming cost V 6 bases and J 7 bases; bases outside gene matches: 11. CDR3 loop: CASRQGMTSFGYTF. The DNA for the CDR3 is TGTGCCAGCAGACAGGGGATGACCTCTTTTGGCTACACCTTC.

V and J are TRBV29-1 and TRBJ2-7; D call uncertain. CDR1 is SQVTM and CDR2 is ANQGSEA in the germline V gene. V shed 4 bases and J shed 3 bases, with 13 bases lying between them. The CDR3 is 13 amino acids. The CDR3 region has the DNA TGCAGCGTTGCAGAGTTCCCCTACTACGAGCAGTACTTC. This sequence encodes CSVAEFPYYEQYF.

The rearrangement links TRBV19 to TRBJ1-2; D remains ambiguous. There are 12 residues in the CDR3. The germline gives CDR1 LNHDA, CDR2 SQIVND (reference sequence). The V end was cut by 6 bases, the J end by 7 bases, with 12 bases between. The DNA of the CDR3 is TGTGCCAGTAGCCGAGGACTGGTTGGCTACACCTTC. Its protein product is CASSRGLVGYTF.

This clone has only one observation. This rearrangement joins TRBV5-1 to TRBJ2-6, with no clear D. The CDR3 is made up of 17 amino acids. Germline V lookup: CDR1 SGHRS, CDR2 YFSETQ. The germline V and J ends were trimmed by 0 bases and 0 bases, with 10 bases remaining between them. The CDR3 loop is CASSLEPVGSGANVLTF. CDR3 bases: TGCGCCAGCAGCTTGGAACCTGTCGGCTCTGGGGCCAACGTCCTGACTTTC. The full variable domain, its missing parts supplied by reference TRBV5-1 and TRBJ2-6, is KAGVTQTPRYLIKTRGQQVTLSCSPISGHRSVSWYQQTPGQGLQFLFEYFSETQRNKGNFPGRFSGRQFSNSRSEMNVSTLELGDSALYLCASSLEPVGSGANVLTFGAGSRLTVL.

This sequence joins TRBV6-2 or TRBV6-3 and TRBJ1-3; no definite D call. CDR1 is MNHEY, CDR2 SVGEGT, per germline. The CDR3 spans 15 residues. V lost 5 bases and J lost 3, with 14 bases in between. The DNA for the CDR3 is TGTGCCAGCAGTCGGAGGGTTCTTTTTGGAAACACCATATATTTT. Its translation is CASSRRVLFGNTIYF.

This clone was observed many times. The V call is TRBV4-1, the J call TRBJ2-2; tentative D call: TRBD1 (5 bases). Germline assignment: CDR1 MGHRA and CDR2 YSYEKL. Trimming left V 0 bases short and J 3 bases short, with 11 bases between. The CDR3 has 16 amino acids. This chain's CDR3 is CASSQDRAFHTGELFF. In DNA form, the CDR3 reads TGCGCCAGCAGCCAAGACAGGGCATTTCACACCGGGGAGCTGTTTTTT.

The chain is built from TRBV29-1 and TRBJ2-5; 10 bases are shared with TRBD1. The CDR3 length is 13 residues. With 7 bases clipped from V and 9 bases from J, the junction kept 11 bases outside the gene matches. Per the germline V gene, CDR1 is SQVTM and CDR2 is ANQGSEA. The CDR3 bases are TGCAGCGCCGTGACAGGGGGCGGCCTTTCCCAGTACTTC. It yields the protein CSAVTGGGLSQYF.

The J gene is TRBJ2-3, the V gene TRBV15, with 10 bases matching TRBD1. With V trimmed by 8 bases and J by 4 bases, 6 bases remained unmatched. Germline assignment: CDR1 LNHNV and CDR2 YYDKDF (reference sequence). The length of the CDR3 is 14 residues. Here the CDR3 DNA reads TGTGCCACCTCCGGGACAGGGGAGGCAGATACGCAGTATTTT. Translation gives CATSGTGEADTQYF.

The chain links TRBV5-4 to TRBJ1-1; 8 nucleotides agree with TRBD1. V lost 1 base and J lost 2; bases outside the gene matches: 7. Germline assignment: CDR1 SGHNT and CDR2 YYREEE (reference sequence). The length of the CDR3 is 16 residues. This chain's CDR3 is CASSLWADRGNTEAFF. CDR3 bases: TGTGCCAGCAGCTTGTGGGCTGACAGGGGTAACACTGAAGCTTTCTTT.

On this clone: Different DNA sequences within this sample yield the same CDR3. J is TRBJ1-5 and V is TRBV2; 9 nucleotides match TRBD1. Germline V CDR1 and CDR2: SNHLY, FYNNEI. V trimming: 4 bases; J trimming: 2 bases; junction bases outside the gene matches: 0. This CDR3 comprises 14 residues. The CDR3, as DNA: TGTGCCAGCAGTGGGACAGGGGGCAATCAGCCCCAGCATTTT. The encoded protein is CASSGTGGNQPQHF.

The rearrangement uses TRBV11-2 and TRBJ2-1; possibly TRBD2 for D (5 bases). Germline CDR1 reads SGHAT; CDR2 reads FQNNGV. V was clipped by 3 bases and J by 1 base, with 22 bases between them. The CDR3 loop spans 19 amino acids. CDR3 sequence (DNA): TGTGCCAGCAGCTTCCTGGCGGAGAGGGTCCCTTCATCCTACAATGAGCAGTTCTTC. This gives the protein CASSFLAERVPSSYNEQFF.